This T cell receptor (beta chain) comes out of a study of beta chain features in type 1 diabetes. Study results and limitations: A moderate, significant TCRB CDR3 shortening appeared in type 1 diabetes across four CD4+ subsets. cDNA-based reads could over-represent cells with high TCR expression.

V was pared by 6 bases and J by 2 bases, with 1 base of the junction left unmatched. Germline loops: CDR1 LNHDA, CDR2 SQIVND (reference sequence). The CDR3 is made up of 14 amino acids. Expressed TCRB transcripts were sequenced after all isolated RNA was converted to cDNA. Clones were read by immunoSEQ multiplex PCR, and TCRdb kept only the in-frame ones, dropping some. The profile shows hundreds of thousands of clones, roughly an eighth of them singletons. In regard to this clone: Antigen specificity is unknown.

This chain connects TRBV19 to TRBJ2-6; TRBD1 aligns across 7 bases. The TCR comes from a man aged 25-45 years with type 1 diabetes. The material sequenced was naive CD4+ T cells from blood. As DNA, the CDR3 is TGTGCCAGTAGCCAGGGGGCTGGGGCCAACGTCCTGACTTTC. It codes for CASSQGAGANVLTF.